This entry lists 16 T cell receptor beta chains sequenced from one sample in a study of beta chain features in type 1 diabetes. Every bit of the isolated RNA underwent reverse transcription, so sequencing read expressed TCRB transcripts. Assay used: immunoSEQ multiplex PCR; TCRdb lists only in-frame clones, some missing. Among 200,000 to 250,000 clones listed, 55% to 70% were seen once. Input material: naive CD4+ T cells from blood. The source is a man aged 30-40 years in good health.

Only a few counts were recorded for this clone. Here the CDR3 reads CAWNMRDRGNIQYF. CDR3 DNA: TGTGCCTGGAATATGAGGGACAGGGGGAACATTCAGTACTTC. The chain recombines TRBV30 with TRBJ2-4; 11 bases agree with TRBD1. J was trimmed by 7 bases and V by 4 bases; bases with no gene match: 6. Germline CDR1 and CDR2: GTSNPN and SVGIG (reference sequence). This CDR3 region has 14 residues.

The gene calls are TRBV14 and TRBJ2-7; D gene uncertain. The CDR3 covers 12 residues. V was clipped by 4 bases and J by 6 bases, with 10 bases between them. CDR1 is SGHDN and CDR2 is FVKESK in the germline V gene. CDR3 loop: CASSPGGVEQYF. Written as DNA, the CDR3 is TGTGCCAGCAGCCCGGGCGGTGTCGAGCAGTACTTC.

The gene calls are TRBV30 and TRBJ2-5; 7 nucleotides align to TRBD1. The CDR3 runs 17 residues. V was pared by 1 base and J by 2 bases, with 13 bases of the junction left unmatched. Looked up from germline, CDR1 is GTSNPN and CDR2 is SVGIG (reference sequence). The CDR3 is CAWSADRKSSQQETQYF. The CDR3 nucleotides read TGTGCCTGGAGTGCGGACAGGAAATCTAGCCAGCAAGAGACCCAGTACTTC.

On this clone itself: Compared with germline, one end of the junction differs, possibly owing to a read error. The chain links TRBV5-4 to TRBJ2-1; D perhaps matches TRBD2 (7 bases). Germline values: CDR1 SGHNT, CDR2 YYREEE (reference sequence). The CDR3 spans 15 residues. The CDR3: CASSQEGGARNEQFF. In DNA form, the CDR3 reads TGCGCCAGCAGCCAAGAAGGGGGGGCGAGGAATGAGCAGTTCTTC.

The chain employs TRBV25-1 and TRBJ2-3, with 8 bases that match TRBD1. Losses at the gene ends were 5 bases for V and 3 bases for J; bases not matched to a gene: 1. Germline V gives CDR1 MGHDK, CDR2 SYGVNS. The CDR3 contains 13 residues. The CDR3, as DNA: TGTGCCAGCAGTCGACAGGGGACAGATACGCAGTATTTT. Protein sequence: CASSRQGTDTQYF.

Comments on this clone: The sample has other DNA sequences that encode this CDR3 too. The chain recombines TRBV9 with TRBJ2-1; D call uncertain. The germline V gene has CDR1 SGDLS and CDR2 YYNGEE. The germline V and J ends were trimmed by 1 base and 0 bases, with 5 bases remaining between them. This CDR3 is built from 14 residues. The chain's CDR3 is CASSVLSSYNEQFF. CDR3 DNA: TGTGCCAGCAGCGTACTGAGCTCCTACAATGAGCAGTTCTTC.

The chain has TRBV30 and TRBJ2-5, with TRBD1 identical over 8 bases. V shed 5 bases, J shed 11 bases, and the junction held 7 bases outside the gene matches. CDR3 size: 11 residues. The V gene's germline CDR1 is GTSNPN and CDR2 SVGIG (reference sequence). Written as DNA, the CDR3 is TGTGCCTGGGGGACAGGCGTCCAACAGTACTTC. Translated, it gives CAWGTGVQQYF.

This chain joins TRBV11-2 and TRBJ2-7; 7 bases align to TRBD1. Germline CDR1 SGHAT, CDR2 FQNNGV. CDR3 length equals 14 residues. The J segment lost 4 bases and the V segment lost 5 bases, leaving 8 bases of the junction unmatched. CDR3 loop: CASSPRDSYYEQYF. CDR3 sequence (DNA): TGTGCCAGCAGCCCCAGGGACAGTTATTACGAGCAGTACTTC.

The rearrangement links TRBV29-1 to TRBJ2-6, with D possibly matching TRBD1 (5 bases). V dropped 4 bases and J dropped 0 bases, with 10 bases sitting between them. The CDR3 extends over 15 amino acids. Per the germline V gene, CDR1 is SQVTM and CDR2 is ANQGSEA. The CDR3 loop reads CSVVGASSGANVLTF. For the CDR3, the DNA is TGCAGCGTTGTAGGGGCAAGCTCTGGGGCCAACGTCCTGACTTTC.

This chain joins TRBV30 and TRBJ2-7; 9 bases agree with TRBD1. Trimming removed 4 bases from V and 3 bases from J; junction bases left unmatched: 1. Per the germline V gene, CDR1 is GTSNPN and CDR2 is SVGIG (reference sequence). This CDR3 has 12 residues. DNA of the CDR3: TGTGCCTGGATGACAGGGGGCTACGAGCAGTACTTC. This encodes CAWMTGGYEQYF.

The rearrangement joins TRBV7-2 to TRBJ2-3; 8 bases are shared with TRBD1. V was clipped by 2 bases and J by 1 base; unmatched bases: 5. Looked up from germline, CDR1 is SGHTA and CDR2 is FQGNSA. This CDR3 is built from 16 residues. CDR3 sequence reads: CASSLYVRGRTDTQYF. For the CDR3, the DNA is TGTGCCAGCAGCTTATATGTCAGGGGGCGCACAGATACGCAGTATTTT.

The sample holds a few counts of this clone. The gene calls are TRBV30 and TRBJ1-2; D gene uncertain. CDR1 and CDR2 from the germline V gene are GTSNPN and SVGIG (reference sequence). CDR3 length: 9 amino acids. Trimming took 7 bases from V and 2 from J, leaving 2 bases between them. CDR3 sequence: CASNYGYTF. CDR3 bases: TGTGCCTCCAACTATGGCTACACCTTC.

As to this clone: At the DNA level, this CDR3 is encoded by other sequences in the same sample as well. The V call is TRBV30, the J call TRBJ1-1; D gene uncertain. The germline gives CDR1 GTSNPN, CDR2 SVGIG (reference sequence). Trimming took 1 base from V and 1 from J, leaving 4 bases between them. This CDR3 is 12 amino acids long. The CDR3, as DNA: TGTGCCTGGAGTGGCCAGAACACTGAAGCTTTCTTT. The encoded protein is CAWSGQNTEAFF. The full variable domain, completed using reference TRBV30 and TRBJ1-1, is SQTIHQWPATLVQPVGSPLSLECTVEGTSNPNLYWYRQAAGRGLQLLFYSVGIGQISSEVPQNLSASRPQDRQFILSSKKLLLSDSGFYLCAWSGQNTEAFFGQGTRLTVV.

This clone has a handful of counts. The rearrangement joins TRBV29-1 to TRBJ2-4, with D possibly matching TRBD1 (6 bases). CDR1 is SQVTM, CDR2 ANQGSEA, per germline. The CDR3 has 14 amino acids. V was clipped by 5 bases and J by 5 bases, with 16 bases between them. CDR3 nucleotide sequence: TGCAGCGTTCGGCTTTTTGGACAGCAAAACATTCAGTACTTC. The encoded protein is CSVRLFGQQNIQYF.

As regards this clone: This same CDR3 is encoded by further DNA sequences in the sample. The chain employs TRBV30 and TRBJ2-1; possible D gene TRBD2, 5 bases. The CDR3 runs to 13 residues. Germline V gene lookup returns CDR1 GTSNPN and CDR2 SVGIG (reference sequence). V was cut by 3 bases and J by 0 bases, with 6 bases left in between. The CDR3 DNA sequence: TGTGCCTGGAGGAGGGACTCCTACAATGAGCAGTTCTTC. It translates to CAWRRDSYNEQFF.

V is TRBV2 and J is TRBJ2-3, with D uncertain. V lost 4 bases and J 0 bases, leaving 8 bases between the germline ends. Germline V CDR1 and CDR2: SNHLY, FYNNEI. This CDR3 has 14 residues. This CDR3 reads CASSVTPSTDTQYF. The DNA for the CDR3 is TGTGCCAGCAGTGTGACACCTAGCACAGATACGCAGTATTTT.